The TCR beta chain described here comes from a study of blood T cell repertoires in COVID-19. Across the study: The United States, Italy and Spain supplied acute and convalescent COVID-19 samples. PBMCs, B-cell-depleted T cells, or T cells were the source of the cDNA or gDNA that made up the material.

In germline, CDR1 is SNHLY, CDR2 FYNNEI. There are 13 residues in the CDR3. Trimming cost V 5 bases and J 8 bases, with 13 bases left between them. Original processing methods: By means of reference gene primer amplification, nucleated cell counts were estimated. Method: immunoSEQ multiplex PCR; TCRdb's copy keeps in-frame clones and lacks some. The DNA was the basis for D and trimming; V, J and clone size are from that table. This sample has roughly 97,000 clones, with just over 90% found just once. The origin of this receptor is a man between 60 and 75 years old with acute or convalescent COVID-19. The gene calls are TRBV2 and TRBJ2-4, with D tentatively TRBD1 (5 bases). Sample: peripheral blood. CDR3 nucleotides: TGTGCCAGCAGTTACCACAGGTGGGACATTCAGTACTTC. As protein: CASSYHRWDIQYF.